Listed here are 27 T cell receptor beta chains from one sample, sequenced in a study of blood T cells in healthy people across ages. A sample-barcoded 5' primer and a J-beta primer mix were used in a second PCR of about 7 to 12 cycles. MiXCR was run by TCRdb on the 5' RACE reads, yielding one entry per CDR3 protein. The profile shows about 800,000 distinct CDR3 sequences, around 25% of them singletons. The same specimen was also included in a second study, on T cells of mothers and their children.

Sample: blood. The origin of the receptors is a boy aged 5 to 17 in good health.

This clonotype was counted a few times. The chain is built from TRBV2 and TRBJ2-4, with D perhaps TRBD1 (6 bases). CDR3 length: 15 residues. Germline V gene sequence: CDR1 SNHLY, CDR2 FYNNEI. V gave up 4 bases and J gave up 4 bases, with 14 bases separating them. The CDR3 is CASSGDGGTKNIQYF. CDR3 in DNA: TGTGCCAGCAGTGGGGATGGGGGCACTAAAAACATTCAGTACTTC.

This clonotype has more than one count but fewer than ten. At one boundary the junction diverges from the germline segment, which might be a read error. The chain combines TRBV7-7 with TRBJ2-5; D might be TRBD1 (6 bases). Germline V gene sequence: CDR1 SSHAT, CDR2 FNYEAQ (reference sequence). The CDR3 is 16 residues long. The CDR3 nucleotides read TGTGCTAGCAGCTTAGGGCAAGGGGGATCTCAAGAGACCCAGTACTTC. Amino acids: CASSLGQGGSQETQYF.

This clonotype was counted a few times. V is TRBV4-3 and J is TRBJ2-2; 9 nucleotides align to TRBD2. Germline V lookup: CDR1 LGHNA, CDR2 YSLEER. The CDR3 runs to 19 residues. V gave up 0 bases and J gave up 2 bases; unmatched junction bases: 10. The CDR3: CASSQDGSGRSANTGELFF. CDR3 coding DNA: TGCGCCAGCAGCCAAGATGGAAGCGGGAGGTCGGCTAACACCGGGGAGCTGTTTTTT.

The J gene is TRBJ2-4, the V gene TRBV6-1; no reliable D call. The V gene lost 10 bases and the J gene lost 9 bases, with 7 bases spanning the gap. Germline lookup yields CDR1 MNHNS and CDR2 SASEGT. The CDR3 is 9 residues long. CDR3 residues: CATGLIQYF. The DNA for the CDR3 is TGTGCCACCGGGCTCATTCAGTACTTC.

J is TRBJ2-1 and V is TRBV7-3; TRBD2 is a possible D gene (6 bases). The CDR3 runs 15 residues. V gave up 5 bases and J gave up 3 bases, with 14 bases separating them. Germline V gives CDR1 SGHTA, CDR2 FQGTGA. CDR3 bases: TGTGCCAGCAGCCCGGGGGTCATTCTCTACAATGAGCAGTTCTTC. Encoded protein: CASSPGVILYNEQFF.

The CDR3 DNA reads as TGTGCCAGCAGCACAGGGGCTAGCGGAGGATATACCGGGGAGCTGTTTTTT. Amino acid sequence: CASSTGASGGYTGELFF. The V and J genes are TRBV7-2 and TRBJ2-2, with D possibly called TRBD1 or TRBD2 (7 bases each). CDR3 size: 17 residues. V was cut by 5 bases and J by 5 bases, with 21 bases left in between. Looked up from germline, CDR1 is SGHTA and CDR2 is FQGNSA.

There are a few counts of this clonotype. The chain recombines TRBV13 with TRBJ2-7; D may correspond to TRBD1 or TRBD2 (5 bases each). CDR3 size: 15 residues. The germline gives CDR1 PRHDT, CDR2 FYEKMQ (reference sequence). With 4 bases removed from V and 2 bases from J, the gap between germline ends came to 15 bases. The CDR3 sequence: CASSSGIRDAYEQYF. The CDR3, as DNA: TGTGCCAGCAGCTCCGGGATACGGGACGCCTACGAGCAGTACTTC.

V is TRBV6-1 and J is TRBJ2-7; tentative D call: TRBD1 (6 bases). The CDR3 is 14 amino acids. The germline V and J ends were trimmed by 11 bases and 1 base, with 18 bases remaining between them. Germline CDR1 and CDR2: MNHNS and SASEGT. CDR3 sequence (DNA): TGTGCCGGGCAACAGGGCGTTTCATCCTACGAGCAGTACTTC. Its protein product is CAGQQGVSSYEQYF.

The chain links TRBV28 to TRBJ2-7; 10 bases are a match to TRBD1. The trim removed 3 bases at V and 7 bases at J, leaving 12 bases unmatched. Germline V lookup: CDR1 MDHEN, CDR2 SYDVKM. The CDR3 covers 16 residues. The CDR3 protein is CASSFRTGGIPGEQYF. The DNA of the CDR3 is TGTGCCAGCAGTTTCCGGACAGGGGGAATTCCCGGGGAGCAGTACTTC. The whole variable domain, remainder taken from reference TRBV28 and TRBJ2-7, is DVKVTQSSRYLVKRTGEKVFLECVQDMDHENMFWYRQDPGLGLRLIYFSYDVKMKEKGDIPEGYSVSREKKERFSLILESASTNQTSMYLCASSFRTGGIPGEQYFGPGTRLTVT.

This clonotype was recorded a few times. The gene calls are TRBV29-1 and TRBJ2-4; D call uncertain. The CDR3 covers 13 residues. The V end lost 6 bases, the J end lost 5 bases, and 14 bases lay between the germline ends. Germline CDR1 reads SQVTM; CDR2 reads ANQGSEA. The CDR3 nucleotides read TGCAGCGTCTCCACTTACAGCGAAAACATTCAGTACTTC. It codes for CSVSTYSENIQYF.

The chain links TRBV6-6 to TRBJ2-1; D gene ambiguous. CDR3 length: 13 residues. The germline CDR1 and CDR2 sequences are MNHNY and SVGAGI (reference sequence). With 8 bases removed from V and 4 bases from J, the gap between germline ends came to 12 bases. This CDR3 is CASDGPSYNEQFF. The CDR3 DNA is TGTGCCAGCGACGGGCCTAGTTACAATGAGCAGTTCTTC.

This clonotype came up a few times. The CDR3 region has the DNA TGTGCCAGCAGCGTACACCAAAACACAGATACGCAGTATTTT. This sequence encodes CASSVHQNTDTQYF. The rearrangement joins TRBV9 to TRBJ2-3; D gene uncertain. V lost 1 base to trimming and J lost 2 bases, with 8 bases between them. Germline CDR1 reads SGDLS; CDR2 reads YYNGEE. This CDR3 spans 14 amino acids.

The chain couples TRBV3-1 to TRBJ1-2; a possible D gene is TRBD1 (6 bases). The germline CDR1 and CDR2 sequences are LGHDT and YNNKEL (reference sequence). CDR3 length equals 15 residues. Trimming removed 0 bases at V and 8 bases at J, with 16 bases between. The CDR3 DNA follows: TGTGCCAGCAGCCAAGATTCCGGTGGGGGCCGGGGCTACACCTTC. Translation gives CASSQDSGGGRGYTF.

This clonotype has more than one count but fewer than ten. The gene calls are TRBV9 and TRBJ2-2, with 8 bases aligning to TRBD2. Germline loops: CDR1 SGDLS, CDR2 YYNGEE. This CDR3 region has 15 residues. V shed 1 base and J 3 bases; nucleotides not matched to a gene: 2. CDR3: CASSVNGGDTGELFF. In nucleotides, the CDR3 is TGTGCCAGCAGCGTAAACGGGGGGGACACCGGGGAGCTGTTTTTT.

Turning to this clonotype: At one boundary the junction diverges from the germline segment, which might be a read error. The chain has TRBV29-1 and TRBJ2-7, with D possibly matching TRBD1 (6 bases). Germline V gene lookup returns CDR1 SQVTM and CDR2 ANQGSEA. The CDR3 has 13 amino acids. This CDR3 is CSVRQASSYEQYF. The CDR3 region has the DNA TGCAGCGTGAGACAGGCTAGCTCCTATGAGCAGTACTTC.

The chain links TRBV28 to TRBJ2-7; TRBD2 agrees at 12 bases. The J call is doubtful: the DNA matches TRBJ2-5 better. This CDR3 spans 17 amino acids. Germline CDR1 MDHEN, CDR2 SYDVKM. The chain's CDR3 is CASSLLTSGGGGETQYF. The DNA for the CDR3 is TGTGCCAGCAGTTTATTGACTAGCGGGGGCGGGGGGGAGACCCAGTACTTC.

This clonotype was seen more than once but under ten times. The chain links TRBV29-1 to TRBJ1-1; TRBD1 agrees at 8 bases. J gave up 1 base and V 3 bases, and 1 base lay outside the gene matches. The CDR3 contains 13 residues. Germline CDR1 is SQVTM and CDR2 is ANQGSEA. In DNA, the CDR3 is TGCAGCGTTGACAGGGGGCGGAACACTGAAGCTTTCTTT. Its translation: CSVDRGRNTEAFF.

The chain is built from TRBV20-1 and TRBJ1-2, with D hard to call. The V end lost 0 bases, the J end lost 8 bases, and 7 bases lay between the germline ends. This CDR3 is built from 11 residues. The germline V gene encodes CDR1 DFQATT and CDR2 SNEGSKA (reference sequence). The CDR3 is CSARDSGGYTF. CDR3 in DNA: TGCAGTGCTAGAGATTCGGGAGGCTACACCTTC.

This clonotype was seen only a few times. The V gene is TRBV5-6, the J gene TRBJ2-1; D possibly corresponds to TRBD1 (7 bases). This CDR3 region has 13 residues. Trimming removed 3 bases from V and 8 bases from J, with 12 bases in between. Germline V lookup: CDR1 SGHDT, CDR2 YYEEEE. CDR3 sequence: CASSSTGRYEQFF. CDR3 nucleotide sequence: TGTGCCAGCAGCTCGACAGGGAGGTATGAGCAGTTCTTC. The full variable domain, completed using reference TRBV5-6 and TRBJ2-1, is DAGVTQSPTHLIKTRGQQVTLRCSPKSGHDTVSWYQQALGQGPQFIFQYYEEEERQRGNFPDRFSGHQFPNYSSELNVNALLLGDSALYLCASSSTGRYEQFFGPGTRLTVL.

This chain joins TRBV12-3 or TRBV12-4 and TRBJ2-1; 10 positions agree with TRBD1. This CDR3 is built from 15 residues. The J segment lost 8 bases and the V segment lost 3 bases, leaving 7 bases of the junction unmatched. CDR3 in amino acids: CASSFLTGGFYEQFF. Written as DNA, the CDR3 is TGTGCCAGCAGTTTTTTGACAGGGGGCTTTTATGAGCAGTTCTTC.

This clonotype is a singleton in its sample. V is TRBV9 and J is TRBJ1-6; perhaps TRBD1 as D (6 bases). CDR3 length equals 15 residues. Germline V CDR1 and CDR2: SGDLS, YYNGEE. Trimming pared 1 base from V and 6 bases from J, leaving 11 bases between. CDR3 loop: CASSVWGAANSPLHF. CDR3 bases: TGTGCCAGCAGCGTATGGGGGGCGGCTAATTCACCCCTCCACTTT.

This clonotype was found a few times. V gene TRBV28 combines with J gene TRBJ1-2; no definite D call. The CDR3 has 12 residues. Germline-derived CDR1 and CDR2 are MDHEN and SYDVKM. Trimming removed 6 bases from V and 8 bases from J, with 13 bases in between. This CDR3 reads CASSLVPAGYTF. The CDR3 coding sequence is TGTGCCAGCAGCCTTGTGCCCGCCGGCTACACCTTC.

This chain connects TRBV20-1 to TRBJ1-2, with D maybe TRBD1 (5 bases). The CDR3 totals 15 residues. Germline V lookup: CDR1 DFQATT, CDR2 SNEGSKA (reference sequence). Trimming left V 0 bases short and J 4 bases short, with 15 bases between. CDR3 protein: CSARESARQGYGYTF. CDR3 in DNA: TGCAGTGCTAGAGAATCGGCCAGGCAGGGCTATGGCTACACCTTC.

This clonotype was found a few times. This chain links TRBV20-1 with TRBJ2-5, with 9 bases fitting TRBD2. The CDR3 length is 14 residues. The J segment lost 4 bases and the V segment lost 5 bases, leaving 8 bases of the junction unmatched. From germline, CDR1 is DFQATT and CDR2 SNEGSKA (reference sequence). The CDR3 bases are TGCAGTGCTCCAAGGCCAGCGGGAGGAGAGACCCAGTACTTC. As protein: CSAPRPAGGETQYF.

The table lists this clonotype with many counts. The rearrangement joins TRBV2 to TRBJ2-2; D is ambiguous. Germline CDR1 reads SNHLY; CDR2 reads FYNNEI. Trimming pared 1 base from V and 5 bases from J, leaving 5 bases between. CDR3 size: 13 residues. CDR3 amino acids: CASSEGVTGELFF. CDR3 bases: TGTGCCAGCAGTGAAGGCGTTACCGGGGAGCTGTTTTTT.

This clonotype was picked up a small number of times. The gene calls are TRBV10-3 and TRBJ2-5; perhaps D is TRBD1 or TRBD2 (5 bases each). The CDR3 length is 12 residues. Germline V CDR1 and CDR2: ENHRY, SYGVKD. V lost 11 bases and J lost 3, with 13 bases in between. DNA for the CDR3: TGTGCCTCCTGGGACGGGGAAGAGACCCAGTACTTC. Translated: CASWDGEETQYF.

In its sample, this clonotype was seen a few times. The rearrangement links TRBV27 to TRBJ1-5; the D gene is possibly TRBD1 (5 bases). Between the trimmed V and J ends, which lost 5 bases and 1 base, there was a span of 15 bases. CDR3 length equals 16 residues. CDR1 is MNHEY, CDR2 SMNVEV, per germline (reference sequence). The CDR3 is CASSPRRGLSNQPQHF. CDR3 DNA: TGTGCCAGCAGTCCCAGACGGGGCTTGAGCAATCAGCCCCAGCATTTT.